The present T cell receptor beta chain was sequenced within a study of T cell responses to AZD1222 COVID-19 vaccine. The V gene's germline CDR1 is GTSNPN and CDR2 SVGIG (reference sequence). The CDR3 length is 14 residues. Trimming cost V 2 bases and J 6 bases, with 17 bases left between them. This clone was detected only a few times. What it binds is not known. General study findings and limits: Reports indicate that nearly half of spike-specific TCRs are directed at unmutated variant regions. With dominance at 160-218 and 743-854, vaccine-associated CD4 TCRs spanned spike.

This table comes from immunoSEQ multiplex PCR, and its TCRdb copy is limited to in-frame clones, with some not included. The sample lists more than 100,000 clones, approximately 90% occurring once. Here the sequenced sample was peripheral blood, taken on day 0 of AZD1222 vaccination. This TCR derives from an adult in good health. The genes are TRBV30 and TRBJ2-7; possible D gene TRBD1, 6 bases. The CDR3 loop reads CAWSPGTSIREQYF. Here the CDR3 DNA reads TGTGCCTGGAGTCCCGGGACAAGTATACGCGAGCAGTACTTC.